The 5 T cell receptor beta chains listed next were all sequenced from one sample in a study of blood T cells in healthy people across ages. Primed by a sample-barcoded 5' primer and a J-beta primer mix, a second PCR proceeded for roughly 7 to 12 cycles. TCRdb analysed the 5' RACE reads with MiXCR anew, one entry per CDR3 protein. The sample holds 1.5 million to 1.8 million distinct CDR3 sequences, roughly 43% seen once. The specimen sequenced was blood. Receptor source: a woman aged 18-30 years in good health.

This clonotype was detected only a few times. This rearrangement joins TRBV5-1 to TRBJ2-1; D unclear. This CDR3 has 16 amino acids. Germline values: CDR1 SGHRS, CDR2 YFSETQ. V was trimmed by 4 bases and J by 6 bases, leaving 20 bases between them. As DNA, the CDR3 is TGCGCCAGCAGCCCCCCTCTTAGCCTGACCTCCAATGAGCAGTTCTTC. It codes for CASSPPLSLTSNEQFF.

This clonotype was seen more than once but under ten times. The V gene is TRBV23-1, the J gene TRBJ2-1; TRBD1 agrees at 7 bases. TRBV23-1 is identified as an open reading frame with a role that is uncertain. V lost 3 bases to trimming and J lost 5 bases; unmatched junction nucleotides: 13. CDR3 length: 17 residues. The CDR3, as DNA: TGCGCCAGCAGTCACCCCCCCGACAGGGTGTGCAACAATGAGCAGTTCTTC. Translated, it gives CASSHPPDRVCNNEQFF.

In this sample, this clonotype turned up many times. V usage is TRBV5-6 and J usage is TRBJ2-3; 14 bases map to TRBD2. V trimming: 1 base; J trimming: 5 bases; junction bases outside the gene matches: 6. Germline V gene sequence: CDR1 SGHDT, CDR2 YYEEEE. The CDR3 is 17 residues long. CDR3 nucleotides: TGTGCCAGCAGCTTGAAGACTAGCGGGGGGGCTGGAGATACGCAGTATTTT. This codes for CASSLKTSGGAGDTQYF.

This chain connects TRBV6-2 or TRBV6-3 to TRBJ2-3; 8 positions agree with TRBD1. Germline CDR1 reads MNHEY; CDR2 reads SVGEGT. Germline trimming cut 6 bases from V and 4 bases from J; bases unmatched to any gene: 6. CDR3 length equals 14 residues. The CDR3 DNA reads as TGTGCCAGCAGGCCGACAGGGGCAGCAGATACGCAGTATTTT. It specifies CASRPTGAADTQYF.

This sequence joins TRBV5-1 and TRBJ2-1, with D possibly TRBD2 on 6 matching bases. The CDR3 totals 15 residues. V lost 2 bases and J 3 bases, leaving 12 bases between the germline ends. Germline CDR1 reads SGHRS; CDR2 reads YFSETQ. CDR3 in amino acids: CASSFRPGDYNEQFF. The CDR3, as DNA: TGCGCCAGCAGCTTCAGGCCGGGGGACTACAATGAGCAGTTCTTC.